A selection of T cell receptor beta chains follows, all from one sample in a study of blood T cell repertoires in COVID-19. TCRdb's table, derived via immunoSEQ multiplex PCR, lists solely in-frame clones and lacks some. This table holds about 29,000 clones, 70% to 85% found once. The specimen was peripheral blood. The receptors were gathered from a man aged 80 or over with active or convalescent COVID-19. The CDR3 runs from the conserved cysteine through the conserved F or W.

V gene: TRBV5-1
CDR3 protein: CASSLGTGYSPLHF

V gene: TRBV18
CDR3 protein: CASQTQGVNTEAFF

V gene: TRBV5-1
CDR3 protein: CASSLGGGGVETQYF

V gene: TRBV9
CDR3 protein: CASSVGGTTAYEQYF

V gene: TRBV10-3
CDR3 protein: CAISGAGANTGELFF

V gene: TRBV2
CDR3 protein: CASSRRVTGDQPQHF

V gene: TRBV28
CDR3 protein: CASLGGMTGELFF

V gene: TRBV24-1
CDR3 protein: CATSGSGETQYF

V gene: TRBV3-1/TRBV3-2
CDR3 protein: CASSQGQTNTEAFF

V gene: TRBV19
CDR3 protein: CASIAAGEERLGYTF

V gene: TRBV7-2
CDR3 protein: CASSLGVDTQYF

V gene: TRBV19
CDR3 protein: CASTDPGQDYGYTF

V gene: TRBV5-1
CDR3 protein: CASSKATGTRNTEAFF

V gene: TRBV6-4
CDR3 protein: CASTWTSEAQVQFF

V gene: TRBV6-2/TRBV6-3
CDR3 protein: CASSYSRGITDTQYF

V gene: TRBV6-4
CDR3 protein: CASPVSNTIYF

V gene: TRBV5-4
CDR3 protein: CASSLQLGSGDEKLFF

V gene: TRBV18
CDR3 protein: CASSRGTGSTEAFF

V gene: TRBV2
CDR3 protein: CASKGTSGNYEQYF

V gene: TRBV27
CDR3 protein: CASSWGQGASYEQYF

V gene: TRBV7-2
CDR3 protein: CASSQQGVSTDTQYF

V gene: TRBV11-2
CDR3 protein: CASSDTRSNTGELFF

V gene: TRBV11-2
CDR3 protein: CASSSPIPSGGGWETQYF

V gene: TRBV5-1
CDR3 protein: CASSLAARISTDTQYF

V gene: TRBV18
CDR3 protein: CASKPTGDTQYF

V gene: TRBV6-1
CDR3 protein: CASSEGGKNSPLHF

V gene: TRBV5-1
CDR3 protein: CASSSRGWSGGPFKDNEQFF

V gene: TRBV11-3
CDR3 protein: CASSLAGRGETNEQFF

V gene: TRBV5-4
CDR3 protein: CASSPAGQGGTEAFF

V gene: TRBV5-8
CDR3 protein: CASSRRVTTNEKLFF

V gene: TRBV28
CDR3 protein: CASSRGRGTEAFF

V gene: TRBV7-9
CDR3 protein: CASRAGQGRDEQYF

V gene: TRBV10-3
CDR3 protein: CATLPGGGYDEQYF

V gene: TRBV5-1
CDR3 protein: CASSFSTRNTEAFF

V gene: TRBV2
CDR3 protein: CASSVEGRRPQHF

V gene: TRBV18
CDR3 protein: CASSPAVSNTEAFF

V gene: TRBV10-2
CDR3 protein: CASSEPQLAGGQDTGELFF

V gene: TRBV19
CDR3 protein: CASSVQGVSGNTIYF

V gene: TRBV7-6
CDR3 protein: CASSLDPTSGFQETQYF